In this sample, the clone carrying this TCR beta chain turned up a few times. Its antigen remains unidentified. This entry comes from a study of CD8 T cells in ankylosing spondylitis. Germline CDR1 reads SGHRS; CDR2 reads YFSETQ. V lost 4 bases to trimming and J lost 2 bases; unmatched junction nucleotides: 3. This CDR3 is built from 15 residues. The study's findings and limits: Ankylosing spondylitis blood appeared to carry a characteristic TCR beta motif of roughly 8 highly homologous variants. As for the disease-linked clones, they showed a CD8+ phenotype and occurred at relatively low frequencies in peripheral blood.

MiXCR, applied by TCRdb to the 5' RACE reads, yields one record per CDR3 protein. The table lists 700,000 to 850,000 distinct CDR3 sequences, about 12% of them singletons. The receptor's source is a male donor with ankylosing spondylitis. Sequenced sample: blood, either unsorted or a sorted T cell fraction (not recorded which). The chain couples TRBV5-1 to TRBJ2-1; 10 bases align to TRBD2. CDR3 sequence reads: CASSVSGRAYNEQFF. In nucleotides, the CDR3 is TGCGCCAGCAGCGTGAGCGGGAGGGCCTACAATGAGCAGTTCTTC.